This T cell receptor (beta chain) was documented in a study of tumor and adjacent non-tumor tissue in lung cancer. Study-level points and caveats: Tumor tissue had significantly higher TCR diversity than normal lung.

This clonotype was seen just once. The target antigen is unknown. At one boundary the junction diverges from the germline segment, which might be a read error. The library came from three nested PCR rounds adapted from ARM-PCR protocols. Each CDR3 protein is one row after TCRdb ran MiXCR on the multiplex PCR reads. The sample yields around 82,000 distinct CDR3 sequences, roughly 80% seen once. RNA was extracted from bulk tissue without any cell sorting. More than 3 cm separated this lung sample from the edge of the tumor. Between August and November 2014, newly diagnosed, chemotherapy-naive lung cancer patients underwent thoracic surgery in China. This TCR was recovered from a man aged 55 to 70 with non-small cell lung cancer. The sequenced sample was distant non-tumor lung tissue.

The CDR3 is CASSSTIRGPKETHYF. The DNA for the CDR3 is TGTGCCAGCAGCTCCACAATCAGGGGGCCAAAGGAGACCCATTACTTC. The chain links TRBV11-2 to TRBJ2-5; 8 positions agree with TRBD1. The CDR3 has 16 residues. CDR1 and CDR2 (germline): SGHAT, FQNNGV.